A selection of T cell receptor beta chains follows, all from one sample in a study of cytomegalovirus exposure and HLA in healthy donors. The repertoire was sequenced with immunoSEQ multiplex PCR; TCRdb's copy has only in-frame clones and lacks some. The table has 100,000 to 150,000 clones, 80% seen once. The source material was PBMCs. The receptors come from a man younger than 40 in good health and CMV-seronegative. CDR3s include the opening cysteine and the closing phenylalanine or tryptophan. A D gene is named only where the DNA matches it firmly. Not every row has a clone size; where given, it reads once, few, many or a size class.

j_call,clone_size,v_call,d_call,cdr3_nt,cdr3_aa
TRBJ1-1,.,TRBV6-5,TRBD1,TGTGCCAGCAGGCGAGGGGGCGAAGGGAACACTGAAGCTTTCTTT,CASRRGGEGNTEAFF
TRBJ2-1,.,TRBV30,TRBD2,TGTGCCTGGGACAGGACTAGCGCGTACAATGAGCAGTTCTTC,CAWDRTSAYNEQFF
TRBJ1-5,few,TRBV19,.,TGTGCCAGTAGTGCCCCGGGACACCATAGCAATCAGCCCCAGCATTTT,CASSAPGHHSNQPQHF
TRBJ2-3,few,TRBV7-7,.,TGTGCTAGCAGCCCCGGAGGTTCAGATACGCAGTATTTT,CASSPGGSDTQYF
TRBJ2-3,.,TRBV4-3,.,TGCGCCAGCAGCCAAGACTGGGTGGGGGGATCAGATACGCAGTATTTT,CASSQDWVGGSDTQYF
TRBJ1-6,.,TRBV14,TRBD1,TGTGCCAGCAGCCAAGGGACAGGGGTCTCACCCCTCCACTTT,CASSQGTGVSPLHF
TRBJ1-2,.,TRBV28,.,TGTGCCAGCAGCCAACGGGAGTTTGACGCCTTC,CASSQREFDAF
TRBJ1-2,.,TRBV27,.,TGTGCCAGCAGTTTAATCAGCGGGAACACAGCGAATGGCTACACCTTC,CASSLISGNTANGYTF
TRBJ1-3,few,TRBV10-2,.,TGCGCCAGCAAGTCAGACTCCTCTGGAAACACCATATATTTT,CASKSDSSGNTIYF
TRBJ1-4,.,TRBV7-2,.,TGTGCCAGCAGTCCCCGTGGAGGTTCGTTTAAGTATGAAAAACTGTTTTTT,CASSPRGGSFKYEKLFF
TRBJ2-7,.,TRBV5-6,TRBD2,TGTGCCAGCAGCTTGCCGCGGGAGAAAGCCTACGAGCAGTACTTC,CASSLPREKAYEQYF
TRBJ2-7,.,TRBV2,.,TGTGCCAGCACAGAGAAGAGGGACACTACTGTCTACGAGCAGTACTTC,CASTEKRDTTVYEQYF
TRBJ2-7,.,TRBV10-3,.,TGTGCCATCAGCTCCTATCAGGTCCCCTACGAGCAGTACTTC,CAISSYQVPYEQYF
TRBJ1-5,.,TRBV9,TRBD1,TGTGCCAGCAGCCTCGGACAGGGAGAACAGCCCCAGCATTTT,CASSLGQGEQPQHF
TRBJ1-1,.,TRBV27,TRBD1,TGTGCCAGCAGTTCCTTACAGGGGGGTACTGAAGCTTTCTTT,CASSSLQGGTEAFF
TRBJ1-4,once,TRBV7-8,.,TGTGCCAGCAGCTTAGGGGGAGAGGCTAATGAAAAACTGTTTTTT,CASSLGGEANEKLFF